The rows below give T cell receptor beta chains drawn from one sample of a study of Ad26.COV2.S vaccination and SARS-CoV-2 variants. The data were produced by immunoSEQ multiplex PCR, yet TCRdb's version contains in-frame clones alone and is incomplete. The table includes around 380,000 clones, more than 85% detected once. Sequenced material: peripheral blood, taken in a trial of Ad26.COV2.S vaccine versus placebo. The receptors were gathered from a person between 18 and 59 years old who received the Ad26.COV2.S COVID-19 vaccine or a placebo. Each CDR3 is given with its conserved first and last residue. The order of the fields is V gene, clone size, D gene, J gene, CDR3 protein, CDR3 DNA. A D gene is named only where the DNA matches it firmly. Clone size is shown for a subset of rows, as once, few, many or a class of expanded clone.

V gene: TRBV27
clone size: NA
D gene: NA
J gene: TRBJ2-3
CDR3 protein: CASSYGTPSTDTQYF
CDR3 DNA: TGTGCCAGCAGCTACGGGACACCTAGCACAGATACGCAGTATTTT

V gene: TRBV2
clone size: NA
D gene: NA
J gene: TRBJ2-1
CDR3 protein: CASSLKAVGLGDGKQFF
CDR3 DNA: TGTGCCAGCAGTCTAAAGGCTGTGGGACTTGGTGATGGTAAGCAGTTCTTC

V gene: TRBV3-1/TRBV3-2
clone size: NA
D gene: NA
J gene: TRBJ1-5
CDR3 protein: CASSLMPAWGPQHF
CDR3 DNA: TGTGCCAGCAGCCTAATGCCAGCTTGGGGGCCCCAGCATTTT

V gene: TRBV12-3/TRBV12-4
clone size: NA
D gene: NA
J gene: TRBJ2-7
CDR3 protein: CASSKGEYEQYF
CDR3 DNA: TGTGCCAGCAGTAAAGGGGAGTACGAGCAGTACTTC

V gene: TRBV27
clone size: NA
D gene: NA
J gene: TRBJ2-7
CDR3 protein: CASSPRIWPPYEQYF
CDR3 DNA: TGTGCCAGCAGTCCGCGGATATGGCCCCCCTACGAGCAGTACTTC

V gene: TRBV27
clone size: few
D gene: NA
J gene: TRBJ2-7
CDR3 protein: CASVPLFGGNYEQYF
CDR3 DNA: TGTGCCAGCGTTCCTTTATTCGGGGGTAACTACGAGCAGTACTTC

V gene: TRBV5-1
clone size: NA
D gene: NA
J gene: TRBJ2-2
CDR3 protein: CASRPGPEGGELFF
CDR3 DNA: TGCGCCAGCAGACCCGGACCTGAGGGCGGGGAGCTGTTTTTT

V gene: TRBV7-8
clone size: NA
D gene: TRBD2
J gene: TRBJ2-3
CDR3 protein: CASSFFAGGVDTQYF
CDR3 DNA: TGTGCCAGCAGCTTTTTCGCGGGGGGAGTAGATACGCAGTATTTT

V gene: TRBV5-1
clone size: NA
D gene: TRBD2
J gene: TRBJ2-1
CDR3 protein: CASSSGLAGGSEQFF
CDR3 DNA: TGCGCCAGCAGCTCGGGACTAGCGGGGGGTAGTGAGCAGTTCTTC

V gene: TRBV4-3
clone size: NA
D gene: NA
J gene: TRBJ1-3
CDR3 protein: CASSLFPSRGDLHNTIYF
CDR3 DNA: TGCGCCAGCAGCCTCTTCCCTTCTCGAGGGGACCTGCATAACACCATATATTTT

V gene: TRBV6-6
clone size: NA
D gene: TRBD2
J gene: TRBJ2-5
CDR3 protein: CASTLTIRTRKETQYF
CDR3 DNA: TGTGCCAGCACCCTAACGATCCGGACTAGAAAAGAGACCCAGTACTTC

V gene: TRBV6-5
clone size: NA
D gene: NA
J gene: TRBJ2-2
CDR3 protein: CASSYSDSSGELFF
CDR3 DNA: TGTGCCAGCAGTTACTCCGACTCTTCCGGGGAGCTGTTTTTT

V gene: TRBV4-1
clone size: NA
D gene: NA
J gene: TRBJ1-1
CDR3 protein: CASSQSVTRTEAFF
CDR3 DNA: TGCGCCAGCAGCCAAAGCGTTACACGGACTGAAGCTTTCTTT

V gene: TRBV5-6
clone size: NA
D gene: NA
J gene: TRBJ2-7
CDR3 protein: CASSLMDRAYEQYF
CDR3 DNA: TGTGCCAGCAGCTTAATGGACCGTGCCTACGAGCAGTACTTC

V gene: TRBV2
clone size: once
D gene: NA
J gene: TRBJ1-2
CDR3 protein: CASSEASYGYTF
CDR3 DNA: TGTGCCAGCAGTGAAGCCTCCTATGGCTACACCTTC

V gene: TRBV19
clone size: NA
D gene: NA
J gene: TRBJ1-3
CDR3 protein: CASRRGTGNTIYF
CDR3 DNA: TGTGCCAGTAGAAGGGGAACTGGAAACACCATATATTTT

V gene: TRBV15
clone size: NA
D gene: TRBD2
J gene: TRBJ2-3
CDR3 protein: CATSRGDYTDTQYF
CDR3 DNA: TGTGCCACCAGCAGAGGGGACTACACAGATACGCAGTATTTT

V gene: TRBV6-6
clone size: once
D gene: TRBD1
J gene: TRBJ2-7
CDR3 protein: CASSPKTGGYEQYF
CDR3 DNA: TGTGCCAGCAGTCCGAAGACAGGGGGCTACGAGCAGTACTTC

V gene: TRBV10-3
clone size: NA
D gene: TRBD1
J gene: TRBJ1-5
CDR3 protein: CATSPGTGNQPQHF
CDR3 DNA: TGTGCCACCTCCCCCGGGACAGGGAATCAGCCCCAGCATTTT

V gene: TRBV7-9
clone size: once
D gene: TRBD2
J gene: TRBJ2-2
CDR3 protein: CASSPRGGRNTGELFF
CDR3 DNA: TGTGCCAGCAGCCCCCGCGGGGGAAGGAACACCGGGGAGCTGTTTTTT